This T cell receptor (beta chain) comes out of a study of Tregs in tolerant kidney transplant recipients (dated by TCRdb to between 2018 and 2021). Broadly, across the study: The study used TCRbeta sequencing to identify donor-specific regulatory T cells before combined kidney and bone marrow transplantation, then tracked those cells after transplant. Several methods of expanding Tregs specific for an allogeneic donor were compared by TCRbeta repertoire sequencing in a few healthy controls.

For TCRbeta CDR3 sequencing, genomic DNA from the sorted cells was extracted using the QIAGEN DNeasy Blood and Tissue Kit. High-throughput TCRbeta CDR3 sequencing was carried out commercially through immunoSEQ, with PCR amplification with bias correction and internal controls included. The paper's data handling went like this. A unique productive TCRbeta sequence was defined by the CDR3 nucleotide sequence when primers matched, and otherwise by the CDR3 amino acid sequence together with the Vbeta and Jbeta genes. To correct sorting error, sequences shared between sorted populations at a frequency ratio of 2:1 or less were removed; the rest were assigned to the higher population. A sequence counted as donor-reactive if, in CFSE-low cells, the sequence had a frequency of at least 0.01% and was expanded at least 5-fold compared with unstimulated cells. Repertoire divergence was quantified by Jensen-Shannon divergence using the top 100 TCRbeta sequences ranked by frequency. For samples with multiple sequencing runs, sorting error was corrected separately for each run before the runs were pooled. TCRdb carries this immuneACCESS record with in-frame sequences only. Its versions omit some clonotypes, under half of them owing to an unresolved V gene in the studies checked, with the rest unexplained. That table supplies the V and J calls and clone size; D and trimming were determined from the DNA. The sample table shows 68,000 or so clones, and 84% are seen once. The top ten clonotypes cover roughly 4% of the sample.

Taken from cysteine to phenylalanine, the CDR3 has 15 residues. Just the 45-base CDR3 DNA is kept, in frame starting at base 1. CDR1 SGHTA and CDR2 FQGNSA are derived from the germline V gene. Germline trimming amounts to 5 bases on V and 5 bases on J, with 8 as the count of junction bases outside the gene matches. This clone was counted at least ten times. Its antigen remains unidentified. Within one base of it there is no much larger clone, and no base qualities were kept. Unstimulated Tregs (CD4+CD25+CD127-), CD4+ non-Tregs (CD4+CD25-), CD4 and CD8 cells were FACS-sorted from thawed PBMCs. Blood from healthy controls was obtained either as purchased buffy coats or from healthy volunteers. Healthy control blood was separated into PBMCs by Ficoll density gradient and cryopreserved, and patient PBMCs were collected both before and after transplant. The study at large found these results: Biological reproducibility was not directly addressed, though technical replication error appeared minimal. The study was limited by small patient numbers, and the findings need validation in larger populations and under other immunosuppression protocols. Expanding Tregs with activated donor B cells appeared to identify the most biologically relevant and donor-specific TCRbeta repertoire.

The chain joins TRBV7-2 to TRBJ1-2; 10 middle bases align to TRBD1. Material: CD4+ T cells from blood. The TCR was taken from a human donor in good health. The sequence in DNA is TGTGCCAGCAGCCAAAAATCGGGACAGGGGTATGGCTACACCTTC. It specifies CASSQKSGQGYGYTF.